Shown below are 12 T cell receptor beta chains from a single sample sequenced in a study of metastatic and nonmetastatic thyroid tumors. No treatment had been given to any patient before thyroid surgery. TCRdb ran MiXCR on the PCR reads. The sample includes some 15,000 clones, roughly a quarter of them seen just once. Sequenced material: blood. All receptors come from a male donor with papillary thyroid cancer or a benign thyroid nodule (not recorded which). Some clones in this sample may be carry-over from other donors' samples.

By proportion, this clone is medium-sized. This chain links TRBV6-1 with TRBJ1-3, with D perhaps matching TRBD1 (6 bases). V lost 6 bases to trimming and J lost 0 bases, with 9 bases between them. The CDR3 is 14 amino acids. Germline CDR1 reads MNHNS; CDR2 reads SASEGT. The CDR3 DNA is TGTGCCAGCAGGAAACAGGGCTCTGGAAACACCATATATTTT. Its protein product is CASRKQGSGNTIYF.

In its sample, this clone was seen many times. V is TRBV7-2 and J is TRBJ2-3; D is possibly TRBD1 (5 bases). This CDR3 has 14 amino acids. V was shortened by 3 bases and J by 6 bases, with 13 bases between the two germline ends. CDR1 and CDR2 from the germline V gene are SGHTA and FQGNSA. Here the CDR3 reads CASSFKIGADTQYF. CDR3 nucleotides: TGTGCCAGCAGCTTCAAGATAGGGGCGGATACGCAGTATTTT.

The rearrangement uses TRBV20-1 and TRBJ2-1; possible D gene TRBD2, 6 bases. V lost 3 bases and J 4 bases, leaving 16 bases between the germline ends. The CDR3 runs to 15 residues. CDR1 DFQATT and CDR2 SNEGSKA come from the germline V gene (reference sequence). The CDR3 sequence: CSASGRGQGYNEQFF. CDR3 nucleotides: TGCAGTGCTAGTGGGCGGGGTCAAGGGTACAATGAGCAGTTCTTC.

The chain is built from TRBV6-2 or TRBV6-3 and TRBJ2-1, with 10 bases aligning to TRBD2. The CDR3 is made up of 18 amino acids. Germline trimming cut 5 bases from V and 2 bases from J; bases unmatched to any gene: 12. Germline-derived CDR1 and CDR2 are MNHEY and SVGEGT. CDR3 residues: CASSPRGTSEPPYNEQFF. DNA for the CDR3: TGTGCCAGCAGTCCCCGGGGGACTAGCGAACCCCCCTACAATGAGCAGTTCTTC.

Only a few counts were recorded for this clone. The rearrangement joins TRBV11-3 to TRBJ2-1, with D possibly being TRBD2 (5 bases). Trimming left V 6 bases short and J 0 bases short, with 6 bases between. Germline-derived CDR1 and CDR2 are SGHNT and YENEEA. The CDR3 contains 13 residues. The CDR3 sequence is CASRTNSYNEQFF. CDR3 nucleotide sequence: TGTGCCAGCAGGACTAACTCCTACAATGAGCAGTTCTTC.

This clone qualifies as medium-sized. The V and J genes are TRBV5-1 and TRBJ1-2; D is unresolved. Germline V gene data show CDR1 as SGHRS and CDR2 as YFSETQ. Trimming took off 3 bases at V and 4 bases at J, with 10 bases between the two ends. This CDR3 contains 13 residues. Written as DNA, the CDR3 is TGCGCCAGCAGCTCCGGGATCCGCTATGGCTACACCTTC. Its translation: CASSSGIRYGYTF.

This clone was seen repeatedly, ten times or more. This chain joins TRBV9 and TRBJ2-1, with 8 bases identical to TRBD2. This CDR3 contains 15 residues. From germline, CDR1 is SGDLS and CDR2 YYNGEE. The V gene end was trimmed by 4 bases and the J gene end by 0 bases; junction bases not matched to a gene: 3. The CDR3 region has the DNA TGTGCCAGCAGCCCCGGGGGGGACTCCTACAATGAGCAGTTCTTC. It codes for CASSPGGDSYNEQFF.

This clone was found many times. The chain combines TRBV15 with TRBJ2-5, with 9 bases that match TRBD2. There are 16 residues in the CDR3. The germline gives CDR1 LNHNV, CDR2 YYDKDF (reference sequence). The V gene end was trimmed by 3 bases and the J gene end by 4 bases; junction bases not matched to a gene: 9. The CDR3 DNA reads TGTGCCACCAGCAGCGGTATCAGAGCGGGAGGAGAGACCCAGTACTTC. It specifies CATSSGIRAGGETQYF. The whole variable domain, remainder taken from reference TRBV15 and TRBJ2-5, is DAMVIQNPRYQVTQFGKPVTLSCSQTLNHNVMYWYQQKSSQAPKLLFHYYDKDFNNEADTPDNFQSRRPNTSFCFLDIRSPGLGDTAMYLCATSSGIRAGGETQYFGPGTRLLVL.

The table lists this clone with many counts. The V and J genes are TRBV9 and TRBJ1-3; the D gene is possibly TRBD1 (5 bases). Germline lookup yields CDR1 SGDLS and CDR2 YYNGEE. The CDR3 spans 16 residues. Trimming cost V 0 bases and J 2 bases, with 12 bases left between them. CDR3 DNA sequence: TGTGCCAGCAGCGTAGATTTCAGGGCTGCTGGAAACACCATATATTTT. Its translation: CASSVDFRAAGNTIYF.

This clone was observed at least ten times. This chain links TRBV28 with TRBJ2-3; D call uncertain. The germline CDR1 and CDR2 sequences are MDHEN and SYDVKM. V gave up 6 bases and J gave up 2 bases, with 3 bases separating them. The CDR3 length is 11 residues. The CDR3 sequence: CASRYTDTQYF. CDR3 bases: TGTGCCAGCAGATACACAGATACGCAGTATTTT. Looking up the rest from reference TRBV28 and TRBJ2-3 gives the full variable domain: DVKVTQSSRYLVKRTGEKVFLECVQDMDHENMFWYRQDPGLGLRLIYFSYDVKMKEKGDIPEGYSVSREKKERFSLILESASTNQTSMYLCASRYTDTQYFGPGTRLTVL.

This rearrangement joins TRBV5-1 to TRBJ2-7; D could derive from TRBD1 or TRBD2 (5 bases each). Deletions cut 4 bases from V and 6 bases from J, with 8 bases between. Germline values: CDR1 SGHRS, CDR2 YFSETQ. This CDR3 region has 11 residues. CDR3 sequence (DNA): TGCGCCAGCAGCGCAGGGACCGAGCAGTACTTC. The encoded protein is CASSAGTEQYF.

The chain couples TRBV6-1 to TRBJ1-2; D ambiguous. This CDR3 region has 14 residues. Germline V gene data show CDR1 as MNHNS and CDR2 as SASEGT. V shed 4 bases and J shed 0 bases, with 9 bases lying between them. Here the CDR3 DNA reads TGTGCCAGCAGTGTAGGGAATCCTAACTATGGCTACACCTTC. Its translation is CASSVGNPNYGYTF.